Listed here are 24 T cell receptor beta chains from one sample, sequenced in a study of blood T cell repertoires in COVID-19. Assay used: immunoSEQ multiplex PCR; TCRdb lists only in-frame clones, some missing. In the table there are 25,000 to 30,000 clones, roughly 65% of which are singletons. Sequencing used peripheral blood. Receptor source: a human donor in a cohort sampled during active COVID-19.

V gene TRBV3-1 (or the pseudogene TRBV3-2) combines with J gene TRBJ2-2; 11 bases map to TRBD2. In germline, CDR1 is LGHDT, CDR2 YNNKEL (reference sequence). J was trimmed by 5 bases and V by 5 bases; bases with no gene match: 4. CDR3 length equals 15 residues. The CDR3 bases are TGTGCCAGCAGCTCGAGGACTAGCGGGACCGGGGAGCTGTTTTTT. This encodes CASSSRTSGTGELFF.

The chain recombines TRBV7-2 with TRBJ1-5; no definite D call. Germline values: CDR1 SGHTA, CDR2 FQGNSA. This CDR3 contains 15 residues. V was pared by 1 base and J by 5 bases, with 12 bases between. This CDR3 is CASSLGRATHQPQHF. CDR3 nucleotide sequence: TGTGCCAGCAGCTTAGGGCGGGCAACCCATCAGCCCCAGCATTTT.

J is TRBJ2-5 and V is TRBV5-1, with D maybe TRBD1 (5 bases). Per the germline V gene, CDR1 is SGHRS and CDR2 is YFSETQ. The CDR3 length is 14 residues. Trimming took 4 bases from V and 1 from J, leaving 11 bases between them. The chain's CDR3 is CASSHKGPQETQYF. The CDR3 region has the DNA TGCGCCAGCAGCCACAAGGGGCCCCAAGAGACCCAGTACTTC.

V usage is TRBV7-8 and J usage is TRBJ2-7; TRBD2 matches at 7 bases. This CDR3 contains 16 residues. Losses at the gene ends were 5 bases for V and 5 bases for J; bases not matched to a gene: 15. CDR1 is SGHVS and CDR2 is FQNEAQ in the germline V gene. CDR3 loop: CASSPNLERDNHEQYF. The CDR3 DNA follows: TGTGCCAGCAGCCCCAACCTGGAGCGGGATAACCACGAGCAGTACTTC.

By sample share, this clone is medium-sized. The chain recombines TRBV5-1 with TRBJ2-7; 11 bases agree with TRBD2. The CDR3 has 16 amino acids. Germline V gene sequence: CDR1 SGHRS, CDR2 YFSETQ. The junction had 5 bases not matched to a gene; V was cut back by 1 base and J by 2 bases. The CDR3 region has the DNA TGCGCCAGCAGCTTGACTAGCGGGGGCCCTACCTACGAGCAGTACTTC. Protein product: CASSLTSGGPTYEQYF.

V usage is TRBV2 and J usage is TRBJ1-2, with unresolved D. Looked up from germline, CDR1 is SNHLY and CDR2 is FYNNEI. Between the trimmed V and J ends, which lost 1 base and 4 bases, there was a span of 7 bases. The length of the CDR3 is 13 residues. In nucleotides, the CDR3 is TGTGCCAGCAGTGAAGTCCGCGGCTATGGCTACACCTTC. This gives the protein CASSEVRGYGYTF.

The chain links TRBV6-2 or TRBV6-3 to TRBJ1-4; D may be TRBD1 (6 bases). Trimming removed 0 bases at V and 6 bases at J, with 11 bases between. The CDR3 has 15 amino acids. Germline loops: CDR1 MNHEY, CDR2 SVGEGT. The CDR3 nucleotides are TGTGCCAGCAGTTACTCGCAGGGGATGGATGAAAAACTGTTTTTT. It codes for CASSYSQGMDEKLFF.

V and J are TRBV3-1 (or the pseudogene TRBV3-2) and TRBJ2-7; D not certain. The ends were cut back, 3 bases at V and 4 bases at J, with 10 bases in the middle. The germline gives CDR1 LGHDT, CDR2 YNNKEL (reference sequence). This CDR3 spans 13 amino acids. The CDR3 nucleotides are TGTGCCAGCAGCCATGCCGTCGGTTACGAGCAGTACTTC. Its translation is CASSHAVGYEQYF.

The chain links TRBV5-5 to TRBJ1-5; weak D call: TRBD1 (5 bases). V was pared by 0 bases and J by 2 bases, with 18 bases between. From germline, CDR1 is SGHKS and CDR2 YYEKEE (reference sequence). This CDR3 is built from 18 residues. CDR3 protein: CASSLAVGREGRNQPQHF. In DNA, the CDR3 is TGTGCCAGCAGCTTGGCCGTTGGCAGGGAGGGACGCAATCAGCCCCAGCATTTT.

This clone is large within its sample. The CDR3 region has the DNA TGTGCCAGCAGCTCCAGGGGCACTAGCAATCAGCCCCAGCATTTT. Protein: CASSSRGTSNQPQHF. The chain links TRBV5-8 to TRBJ1-5; D perhaps matches TRBD1 (6 bases). CDR3 length equals 15 residues. V was trimmed by 3 bases and J by 0 bases, leaving 10 bases between them. Per germline, CDR1 SGHTS and CDR2 YDEGEE.

The rearrangement links TRBV6-5 to TRBJ1-5, with no clear D. This CDR3 comprises 14 residues. The germline V gene has CDR1 MNHEY and CDR2 SVGAGI. Trimming shortened V by 0 bases and J by 1 base, and 4 bases separated the two germline ends. Here the CDR3 DNA reads TGTGCCAGCAGTTACTCCTCGAGCAATCAGCCCCAGCATTTT. Translating it yields CASSYSSSNQPQHF.

The V and J genes are TRBV9 and TRBJ2-1; no clear D. This CDR3 has 13 amino acids. V lost 3 bases, J lost 0 bases, and 4 bases lay in between. The germline V gene encodes CDR1 SGDLS and CDR2 YYNGEE. CDR3 DNA sequence: TGTGCCAGCAGCGGTAGCTCCTACAATGAGCAGTTCTTC. It encodes CASSGSSYNEQFF.

The chain joins TRBV6-2 or TRBV6-3 to TRBJ2-5; 10 bases match TRBD1. The V gene's germline CDR1 is MNHEY and CDR2 SVGEGT. V lost 4 bases and J lost 4; bases outside the gene matches: 6. The CDR3 loop spans 15 amino acids. CDR3 in DNA: TGTGCCAGCAGTTCCACGGACAGGGGGACAGAGACCCAGTACTTC. Its protein product is CASSSTDRGTETQYF.

This clone occurred many times. The CDR3 loop is CAISGVQGGANSPLHF. Here the CDR3 DNA reads TGTGCCATCAGTGGGGTACAGGGCGGTGCTAATTCACCCCTCCACTTT. The rearrangement uses TRBV10-3 and TRBJ1-6, with a possible D match to TRBD1 (6 bases). This CDR3 region has 16 residues. V dropped 4 bases and J dropped 6 bases, with 16 bases sitting between them. In germline, CDR1 is ENHRY, CDR2 SYGVKD.

There are a few counts of this clone. The gene calls are TRBV27 and TRBJ1-1; D remains unclear. The CDR3 extends over 15 amino acids. V lost 5 bases to trimming and J lost 0 bases, with 13 bases between them. Germline V lookup: CDR1 MNHEY, CDR2 SMNVEV (reference sequence). Written as DNA, the CDR3 is TGTGCCAGCAGTCCCCGTCAGAGCGTGAACACTGAAGCTTTCTTT. Amino acids: CASSPRQSVNTEAFF.

This sequence joins TRBV7-2 and TRBJ2-5, with no clear D. This CDR3 is 14 amino acids long. CDR1 and CDR2 (germline): SGHTA, FQGNSA. V was shortened by 1 base and J by 5 bases, with 11 bases between the two germline ends. For the CDR3, the DNA is TGTGCCAGCAGCTTAGACGGAACGAGGGAGACCCAGTACTTC. Protein: CASSLDGTRETQYF.

A few counts support this clone. The V gene is TRBV7-8, the J gene TRBJ1-5, with TRBD1 as a possible D gene (5 bases). CDR3 length equals 15 residues. V lost 1 base to trimming and J lost 4 bases, with 11 bases between them. Germline CDR1 and CDR2: SGHVS and FQNEAQ. The CDR3 DNA sequence: TGTGCCAGCAGCTTAGATCCAGGGCAGAATCAGCCCCAGCATTTT. Amino acids: CASSLDPGQNQPQHF.

The V call is TRBV7-6, the J call TRBJ1-6; possibly TRBD1 for D (6 bases). With 5 bases removed from V and 5 bases from J, the gap between germline ends came to 10 bases. Germline V gives CDR1 SGHVS, CDR2 FNYEAQ. CDR3 length: 14 residues. The CDR3 coding sequence is TGTGCCAGCAGCCTACAGGGAAATAATTCACCCCTCCACTTT. Encoded protein: CASSLQGNNSPLHF.

The chain couples TRBV5-4 to TRBJ1-1; the match to TRBD1 covers 9 bases. CDR1 and CDR2 from the germline V gene are SGHNT and YYREEE (reference sequence). Trimming removed 4 bases from V and 2 bases from J; junction bases left unmatched: 6. This CDR3 is 15 amino acids long. CDR3 region: CASSIQGALNTEAFF. The CDR3 DNA is TGTGCCAGCAGCATACAGGGGGCGCTTAACACTGAAGCTTTCTTT.

V is TRBV6-2 or TRBV6-3 and J is TRBJ1-6, with 7 positions matching TRBD1. Trimming cost V 5 bases and J 9 bases; bases outside gene matches: 10. The CDR3 is 15 residues long. Germline V gene data show CDR1 as MNHEY and CDR2 as SVGEGT. Here the CDR3 reads CASSRGQVVRSPLHF. DNA for the CDR3: TGTGCCAGCAGTCGCGGACAGGTAGTACGTTCACCCCTCCACTTT.

The chain couples TRBV3-1 (or the pseudogene TRBV3-2) to TRBJ1-5; a weak D match, TRBD1 (6 bases). This CDR3 comprises 13 residues. CDR1 is LGHDT, CDR2 YNNKEL, per germline (reference sequence). Trimming shortened V by 4 bases and J by 9 bases, and 13 bases separated the two germline ends. Written as DNA, the CDR3 is TGTGCCAGCAGCCGGACAGTCTCCGGGCCCCAGCATTTT. Translation gives CASSRTVSGPQHF.

The CDR3 nucleotides are TGTGCCAGCAGCATCAATACCGGGACAAGAGAAAGTCGCTACACCTTC. Protein: CASSINTGTRESRYTF. The chain combines TRBV7-9 with TRBJ1-2; TRBD1 is a possible D gene (6 bases). The germline CDR1 and CDR2 sequences are SEHNR and FQNEAQ (reference sequence). V was trimmed by 5 bases and J by 9 bases, leaving 25 bases between them. This CDR3 comprises 16 residues.

The genes are TRBV10-3 and TRBJ1-4; TRBD1 matches 9 bases. Germline CDR1 reads ENHRY; CDR2 reads SYGVKD. Germline trimming cut 6 bases from V and 12 bases from J; bases unmatched to any gene: 5. The CDR3 spans 12 residues. CDR3 sequence reads: CAISPQGAELFF. The CDR3 region has the DNA TGTGCCATCAGCCCACAGGGGGCTGAACTGTTTTTT.

The chain uses TRBV5-6 and TRBJ2-1; TRBD2 matches 8 bases. J was trimmed by 6 bases and V by 2 bases; bases with no gene match: 4. The CDR3 has 14 residues. The germline CDR1 and CDR2 sequences are SGHDT and YYEEEE. Here the CDR3 DNA reads TGTGCCAGCAGCTTTGTCCTAGCGGGCAATGAGCAGTTCTTC. Encoded protein: CASSFVLAGNEQFF.